Reported below is one TCR beta chain. Its antigen has not been determined. The input lacks base qualities; no much larger clone sits a single base away. The cohort consisted of 666 healthy bone marrow donors. All cohort members were sampled while nominally healthy, although unrecorded immune exposures were likely present. The donor tested CMV seronegative and was one of the 352 seronegative cohort members. A peripheral blood sample was provided by each donor, and peripheral blood mononuclear cells were used for TCR beta sequencing. The Qiagen DNeasy Blood Extraction Kit was used to extract genomic DNA from the blood cell samples. The method was the immunoSEQ multiplex PCR assay. For the multiplex PCR, a mixture combining 60 forward primers for TCR Vbeta segments and 13 reverse primers for TCR Jbeta segments was used. The CDR3 region of rearranged TCR beta genes was amplified from genomic DNA with a multiplex PCR assay. Amplified TCR beta libraries were sequenced as 87-base-pair reads on the Illumina HiSeq System. The paper's data handling went like this. A later analysis counted 65 million to 90 million unique TCR beta chains across the 550 to 800 repertoires, and some 11 million of these chains were shared by at least two donors. Raw reads were error-corrected and collapsed into unique sequences with a nearest-neighbor algorithm that merged closely related sequences to remove PCR and sequencing errors. To assign V, D and J gene segments, CDR3 sequences were aligned to IMGT reference sequences. For a sequence to be retained, a match of at least six nucleotides to both a V gene segment and a J gene segment was required. A rearrangement counted as productive if the CDR3 had no stop codons and remained in frame with V and J, and every other rearrangement counted as non-productive. CDR3 was defined according to IMGT convention as the region running from the second conserved V-encoded cysteine to the conserved J-encoded phenylalanine. Sequences without an unambiguous match to a single V gene segment were excluded from the earlier analysis of 500 to 700 of the donors. An earlier analysis of 500 to 600 of the donors classified V segments as functional when productive rearrangements were above 56.7% and as segregating when the standard deviation between donors was above 5%. To diagnose cytomegalovirus status from the catalog of TCR beta chain sequences, a statistical classification framework was built. In a later analysis, V and J genes were assigned by comparing TCR nucleotide sequences against IMGT/GENE-DB human TR gene sequences. A later analysis assigned CDR3 sequences and most-parsimonious VDJ recombination scenarios with the TCRdist pipeline. In a later analysis, each TCR beta chain was defined by its CDR3 amino acid sequence together with its V-gene family, and reads lacking a unique V-gene family were excluded. In a later analysis, 500 to 700 highly shared, low-generation-probability nucleotide sequences were removed to address suspected cross-contamination and a sequencing artifact. In a later analysis, a clonal expansion index was calculated for each public chain from normalized within-repertoire ranks of inferred template counts. Generation probabilities in a later analysis came from a VDJ recombination model fitted to out-of-frame rearrangements, and those results were checked against IGoR. A later analysis scored TCR-TCR, TCR-HLA and TCR-CMV co-occurrence with hypergeometric tests, applying a repertoire-size bias correction to TCR pairs. A later analysis estimated false discovery rates by permuting HLA or CMV assignments 20 times. In a later analysis, co-occurring TCRs were grouped with DBSCAN, and TCRdist sequence similarity was added when clustering was performed within HLA-allele-positive subsets. Repertoires with fewer than 30,000 or more than 120,000 public chains were left out of co-occurrence clustering, as were several repertoires with anomalous nucleotide sharing. In its TCRdb copy, this immuneACCESS table keeps in-frame sequences only and misses some clones. Where compared with another copy, unresolved V genes explain less than half of these, and the others have no known cause. That table supplies the V and J calls and clone size; D and trimming were determined from the DNA. This sample is represented by tens of thousands of clones; roughly 74% of them were singletons. Under 2.5% of the sample rests with the top ten.

Here V drops 8 bases and J drops 6 bases, and the junction holds 11 bases not matched to any gene. CDR1 is given as LNHDA and CDR2 as SQIVND, both from the germline V gene (reference sequence). Reading from cysteine to phenylalanine, the CDR3 counts 15 amino acids. The retained sequence is limited to the CDR3, 45 bases, with the frame set at the first base. The sample belongs to a study of cytomegalovirus exposure and HLA in healthy donors (TCRdb year 2017). Background on the whole study: According to an earlier analysis of a few hundred of the donors, roughly 180 million T cells yielded 120 million or so unique TCR beta sequences and around 300 Gb of sequence data. An early release that covered several hundred HLA-typed donors contained 250 to 350 gigabases of sequencing data and 75 million to 100 million unique TCR sequences. The genetic ancestry cluster associated with self-reported Caucasian donors included 81% of the roughly 400 genotyped donors. The study was designed to test whether signatures of past pathogen exposure could be identified by cataloging public T cell receptors. The study used immunosequencing to profile the T cell repertoires of approximately 630 subjects and linked those repertoires to cytomegalovirus serostatus. A separate validation cohort of some 130 different subjects was used in addition to the roughly 670-subject first cohort. To predict cytomegalovirus infection status, the study brought together high-throughput TCR immunosequencing, statistical association of individual TCRs with disease status, and machine learning. A later analysis re-analyzed previously published TCR beta repertoires from hundreds of donors and added high-resolution HLA genotyping to study TCR occurrence patterns. The later analysis used no new phenotypic data to find candidate immune exposures, relying instead on TCR beta sequences and their occurrence across donors. To decide whether each TCR beta V gene segment behaved as functional or pseudogenic, an earlier analysis of some 600 of the donors relied on high-throughput TCR beta sequencing. Alongside the repertoire data, information on donor age, sex, ethnicity and CMV serostatus was compiled. In a later genetic analysis, genome-wide SNP genotypes for about 55% of the roughly 700 donors were used, and that subset was treated as a discovery cohort. Every repertoire in the discovery cohort had been generated on one and the same sequencing platform. Class I and class II HLA loci were covered by the typing at four-digit resolution. Typing coverage differed by locus: A, B, C, DRB1 and DQB1 were typed in about 620-640 donors, DQA1 in about 550, DPA1 in approximately 600, and DPB1 in around 490. Because of strong linkage in the cohort, four to six DR-DQ haplotypes were treated as single units for association and clustering. Across about 380 genotyped donors of the cohort, an average of roughly 250,000 unique TCR beta nucleotide sequences per donor were sequenced, and roughly 18% of those sequences were non-productive.

What the research found in general, with its limitations: A group of highly shared sequence variants was considered likely to be a technical artifact of the sequencing pipeline. An earlier analysis of some 560 of the donors showed that most TCR beta V segments appeared in productive rearrangements either about 87% or about 30% of the time, which broadly matched IMGT annotations. In a later genetic analysis, a missense DCLRE1C variant was associated with V-gene and J-gene trimming of TCR beta chains, and the association was replicated in an independent cohort. In a later analysis, several top co-occurrence clusters were reported to appear linked to parvovirus B19, influenza, CMV and Epstein-Barr virus. A later analysis found that HLA-associated TCR beta chains were more clonally expanded and had lower generation probabilities than equally common non-associated chains. Correlated functional status among segregating V segments might be attributable to linkage disequilibrium, but an unknown experimental factor could not be ruled out. Sequencing depth was assumed to be roughly uniform across donors in the presence/absence analyses, though that assumption may not hold. Assigning TCR associations to individual alleles was difficult when HLA alleles, especially DR and DQ, strongly co-occurred. A further reported finding was that TCR beta sequences accurately predicted the HLA-A and HLA-B alleles for most subjects in the first cohort. According to the authors, the approach could potentially be generalized to other disease states and immunological phenotypes. Because HLA typing was missing for some donors at each locus, association tests included only the typed subset. While some public TCRs were present in many individuals, most TCR sequences turned up only very rarely across donors. According to a later analysis, most CMV-associated TCR beta chains appeared to be HLA-restricted, and the HLA associations seemed to be driven largely by CMV exposure. In vitro tests confirmed that a few of the cytomegalovirus-associated TCR beta chains recognize cytomegalovirus antigens. A later analysis associated some 17,000 TCR beta sequences with specific HLA alleles at a false discovery rate of 0.05. According to a later analysis, TCR association rates differed among HLA loci, with DRB1 alleles showing the most associated TCRs and HLA-C alleles showing the fewest. The earlier analysis of approximately 590 of the donors excluded some 15 rarely observed V segments, including chromosome 9 orphons, because counts were too low. Cytomegalovirus status was reported to be diagnosed by the classifier with high specificity and sensitivity in both the original and validation cohorts. Compared with the approximately 670-donor mean, donors in an Asian-associated ancestry cluster had fewer N-insertions in productive TCRs, according to a later genetic analysis. Immune exposure information for the cohort was limited to CMV serostatus. Some IMGT-functional V segments, including TRBV6-2 and TRBV6-3, could not be distinguished by the 87-base-pair reads and were therefore excluded. The cohort was sequenced for TCR beta chains only, and without alpha or paired-chain data the features that could be detected were limited. A total of 150 to 200 TCR beta chains were listed by the study as associated with cytomegalovirus.

Sequencing was done on a sample of PBMCs. The rearranged chain carries TRBV19 and TRBJ1-2; the central 11 bases match TRBD1. The receptor comes from a man aged 35 to 55 in good health and CMV-seronegative. The CDR3 has the sequence CASSPGQGVGNGYTF. The base sequence is TGTGCCAGTTCGCCGGGACAGGGGGTTGGGAATGGCTACACCTTC.